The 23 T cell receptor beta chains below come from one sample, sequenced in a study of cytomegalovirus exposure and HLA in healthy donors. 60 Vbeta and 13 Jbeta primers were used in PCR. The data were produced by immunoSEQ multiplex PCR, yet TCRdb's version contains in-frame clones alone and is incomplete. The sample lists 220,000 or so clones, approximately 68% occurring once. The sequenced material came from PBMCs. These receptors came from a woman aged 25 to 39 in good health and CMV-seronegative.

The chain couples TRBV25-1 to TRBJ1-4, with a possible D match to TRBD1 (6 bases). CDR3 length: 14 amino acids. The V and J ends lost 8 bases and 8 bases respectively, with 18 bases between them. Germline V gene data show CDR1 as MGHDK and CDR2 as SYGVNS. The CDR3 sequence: CASSSTGTREKLFF. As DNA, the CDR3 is TGTGCCAGCTCCTCTACCGGGACAAGGGAAAAACTGTTTTTT.

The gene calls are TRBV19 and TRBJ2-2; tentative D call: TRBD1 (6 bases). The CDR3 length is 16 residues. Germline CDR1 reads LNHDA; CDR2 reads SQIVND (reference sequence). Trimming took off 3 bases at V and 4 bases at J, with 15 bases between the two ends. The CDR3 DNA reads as TGTGCCAGTAGTATTGGAACAGGGTCGAGCACCGGGGAGCTGTTTTTT. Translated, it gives CASSIGTGSSTGELFF.

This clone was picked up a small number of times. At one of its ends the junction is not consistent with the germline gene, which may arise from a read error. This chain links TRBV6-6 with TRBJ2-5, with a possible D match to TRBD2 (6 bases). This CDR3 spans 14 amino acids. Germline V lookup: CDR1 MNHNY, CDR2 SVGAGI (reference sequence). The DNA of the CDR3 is TGTGCCAGCAGTTACTCGTTTCCGGGAGAGGCCCAGTACTTC. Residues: CASSYSFPGEAQYF.

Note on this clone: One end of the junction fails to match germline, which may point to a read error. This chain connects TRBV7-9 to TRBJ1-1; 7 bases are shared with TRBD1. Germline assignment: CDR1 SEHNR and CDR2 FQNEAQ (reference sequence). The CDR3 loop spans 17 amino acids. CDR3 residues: CSSSRTWDRSMNTEAFF. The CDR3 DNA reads TGTTCCAGCAGCCGGACCTGGGACAGATCCATGAACACTGAAGCTTTCTTT.

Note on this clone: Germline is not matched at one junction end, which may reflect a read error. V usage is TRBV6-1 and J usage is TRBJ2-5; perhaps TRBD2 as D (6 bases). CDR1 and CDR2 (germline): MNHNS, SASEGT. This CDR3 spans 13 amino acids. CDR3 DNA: TGTGCCAGCAGTGGACTAGTTCGAGAGACCCGGTACTTC. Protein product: CASSGLVRETRYF.

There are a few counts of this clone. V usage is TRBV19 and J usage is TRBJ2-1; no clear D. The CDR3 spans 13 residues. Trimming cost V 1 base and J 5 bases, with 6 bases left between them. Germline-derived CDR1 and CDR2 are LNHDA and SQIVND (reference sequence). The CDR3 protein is CASSIGVNNEQFF. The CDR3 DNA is TGTGCCAGTAGTATAGGTGTAAACAATGAGCAGTTCTTC.

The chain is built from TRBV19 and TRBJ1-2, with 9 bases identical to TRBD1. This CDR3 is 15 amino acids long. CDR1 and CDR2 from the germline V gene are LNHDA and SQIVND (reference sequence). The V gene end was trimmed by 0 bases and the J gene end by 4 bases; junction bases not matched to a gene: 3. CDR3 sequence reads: CASSIEGQGIYGYTF. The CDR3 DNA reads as TGTGCCAGTAGTATAGAGGGACAGGGCATCTATGGCTACACCTTC.

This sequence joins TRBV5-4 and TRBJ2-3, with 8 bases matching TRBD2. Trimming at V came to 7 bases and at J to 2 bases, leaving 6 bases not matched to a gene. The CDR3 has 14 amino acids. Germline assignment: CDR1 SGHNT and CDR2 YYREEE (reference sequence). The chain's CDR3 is CASLSGAPTDTQYF. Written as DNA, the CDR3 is TGTGCCAGCCTTAGCGGGGCCCCCACAGATACGCAGTATTTT.

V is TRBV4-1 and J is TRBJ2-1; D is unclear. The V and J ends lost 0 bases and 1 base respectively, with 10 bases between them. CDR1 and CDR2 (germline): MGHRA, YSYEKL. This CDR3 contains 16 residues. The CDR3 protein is CASSQDRLVSYNEQFF. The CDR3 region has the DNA TGCGCCAGCAGCCAAGATAGGCTAGTATCCTACAATGAGCAGTTCTTC.

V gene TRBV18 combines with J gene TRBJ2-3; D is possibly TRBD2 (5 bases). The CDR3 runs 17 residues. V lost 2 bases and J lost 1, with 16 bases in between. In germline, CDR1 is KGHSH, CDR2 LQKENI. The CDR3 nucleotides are TGTGCCAGCTCACCAATAGCGCGGCCAGCACGCACAGATACGCAGTATTTT. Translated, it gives CASSPIARPARTDTQYF.

Here the CDR3 reads CASSDQGVYYGYTF. CDR3 bases: TGTGCCAGCAGTGATCAGGGGGTGTACTATGGCTACACCTTC. The chain carries TRBV6-5 and TRBJ1-2; the match to TRBD1 covers 7 bases. With V trimmed by 5 bases and J by 3 bases, 6 bases remained unmatched. The CDR3 is 14 amino acids. CDR1 MNHEY and CDR2 SVGAGI come from the germline V gene.

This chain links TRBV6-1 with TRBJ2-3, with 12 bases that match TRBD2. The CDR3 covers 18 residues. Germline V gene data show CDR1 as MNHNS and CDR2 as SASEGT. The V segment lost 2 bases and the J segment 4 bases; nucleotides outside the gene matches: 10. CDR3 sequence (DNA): TGTGCCAGCAGTGAAAAGGCTAGCGGGGGGGCCCCCCCAGATACGCAGTATTTT. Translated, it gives CASSEKASGGAPPDTQYF.

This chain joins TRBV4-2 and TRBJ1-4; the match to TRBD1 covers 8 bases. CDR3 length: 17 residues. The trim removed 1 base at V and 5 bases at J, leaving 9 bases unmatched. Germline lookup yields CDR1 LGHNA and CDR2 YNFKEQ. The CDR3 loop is CASSQAQGAGVNEKLFF. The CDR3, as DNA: TGTGCCAGCAGCCAAGCCCAGGGGGCTGGAGTCAATGAAAAACTGTTTTTT.

The CDR3 coding sequence is TGTGCCAGCAGTGATGATATGAGGGCTGGAAACACCATATATTTT. Amino acid sequence: CASSDDMRAGNTIYF. This chain joins TRBV6-1 and TRBJ1-3; no clear D. The length of the CDR3 is 15 residues. V lost 3 bases, J lost 2 bases, and 11 bases lay in between. Looked up from germline, CDR1 is MNHNS and CDR2 is SASEGT.

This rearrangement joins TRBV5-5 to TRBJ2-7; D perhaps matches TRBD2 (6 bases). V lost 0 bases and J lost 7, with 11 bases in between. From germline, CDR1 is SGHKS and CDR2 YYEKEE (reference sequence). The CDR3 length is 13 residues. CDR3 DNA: TGTGCCAGCAGCTTGGGACTAGTTAGTGAGCAGTACTTC. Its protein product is CASSLGLVSEQYF. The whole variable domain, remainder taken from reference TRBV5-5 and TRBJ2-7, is DAGVTQSPTHLIKTRGQQVTLRCSPISGHKSVSWYQQVLGQGPQFIFQYYEKEERGRGNFPDRFSARQFPNYSSELNVNALLLGDSALYLCASSLGLVSEQYFGPGTRLTVT.

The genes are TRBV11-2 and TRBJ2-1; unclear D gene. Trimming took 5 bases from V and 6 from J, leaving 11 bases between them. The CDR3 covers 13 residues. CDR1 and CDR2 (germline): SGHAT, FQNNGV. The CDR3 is CASSVGPGNEQFF. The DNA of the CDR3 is TGTGCCAGCAGCGTGGGCCCAGGCAATGAGCAGTTCTTC.

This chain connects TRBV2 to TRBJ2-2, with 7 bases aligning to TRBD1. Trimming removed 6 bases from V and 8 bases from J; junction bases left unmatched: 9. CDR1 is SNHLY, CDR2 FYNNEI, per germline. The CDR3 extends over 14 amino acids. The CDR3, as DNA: TGTGCCAGCAGGGGGACAGCGTCCGTGGGGGAGCTGTTTTTT. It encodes CASRGTASVGELFF.

This chain's CDR3 is CASRFGENTEAFF. The CDR3 nucleotides are TGTGCCAGCAGATTCGGGGAGAACACTGAAGCTTTCTTT. This sequence joins TRBV6-1 and TRBJ1-1, with no clear D. V lost 6 bases to trimming and J lost 1 base, with 9 bases between them. This CDR3 is 13 amino acids long. CDR1 is MNHNS, CDR2 SASEGT, per germline.

CDR3 coding DNA: TGCGCCAGCAGCCAAGTTATTCCTGATGGCTACACCTTC. Translated, it gives CASSQVIPDGYTF. The rearrangement uses TRBV4-1 and TRBJ1-2; D not certain. The CDR3 is 13 amino acids. Germline V lookup: CDR1 MGHRA, CDR2 YSYEKL. Trimming pared 1 base from V and 6 bases from J, leaving 9 bases between.

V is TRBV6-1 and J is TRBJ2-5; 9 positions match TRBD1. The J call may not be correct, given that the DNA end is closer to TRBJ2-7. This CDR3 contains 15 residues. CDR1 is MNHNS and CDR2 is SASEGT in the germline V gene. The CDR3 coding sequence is TGTGCCAGCAGTGACGAGACAGGGGGCTCCTACGAGCAGTACTTC. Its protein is CASSDETGGSYEQYF.

CDR3 sequence reads: CAISESRQVVTEAFF. The CDR3 DNA sequence: TGTGCCATCAGTGAGTCTCGACAGGTGGTTACTGAAGCTTTCTTT. This chain links TRBV10-3 with TRBJ1-1, with a tentative D call TRBD1 (6 bases). CDR3 size: 15 residues. V was trimmed by 0 bases and J by 5 bases, leaving 13 bases between them. Germline values: CDR1 ENHRY, CDR2 SYGVKD.

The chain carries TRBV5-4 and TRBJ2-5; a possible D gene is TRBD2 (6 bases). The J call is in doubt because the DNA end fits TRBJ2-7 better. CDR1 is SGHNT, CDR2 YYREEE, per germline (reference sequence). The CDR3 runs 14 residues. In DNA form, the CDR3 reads TGTGCCAGCAGCACCGGGGGACGGCGGGACGAGCAGTACTTC. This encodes CASSTGGRRDEQYF.

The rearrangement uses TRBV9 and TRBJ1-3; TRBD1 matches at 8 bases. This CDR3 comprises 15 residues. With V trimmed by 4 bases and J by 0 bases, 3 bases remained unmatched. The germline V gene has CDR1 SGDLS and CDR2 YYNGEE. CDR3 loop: CASSSDRGSGNTIYF. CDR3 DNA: TGTGCCAGCAGCTCCGACAGGGGCTCTGGAAACACCATATATTTT. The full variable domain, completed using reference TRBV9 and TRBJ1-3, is DSGVTQTPKHLITATGQRVTLRCSPRSGDLSVYWYQQSLDQGLQFLIQYYNGEERAKGNILERFSAQQFPDLHSELNLSSLELGDSALYFCASSSDRGSGNTIYFGEGSWLTVV.